The text below deals with one T cell receptor beta chain. No cognate antigen has been identified for it. No much larger clonotype is one base removed from it; base qualities were not supplied. The data stem from a study of T cell responses to AZD1222 COVID-19 vaccine (dated by TCRdb to the early 2020s). Some background on the complete study: AZD1222 recipients with second doses at about 4 weeks or about 12 weeks were pooled, because spike-specific TCR depth and breadth did not differ between schedules. A total of about 250 trial participants underwent TCR sequencing, of whom roughly 210 had received two doses of AZD1222 and some 25 had received two doses of the MenACWY control vaccine. Trial participants were enrolled into age subgroups of 18-55, 56-69 and 70-plus years, which contained about 150, 28 and 57 TCR-sequenced participants, respectively. Points the paper makes about the study in general: After two AZD1222 doses, both the breadth and the depth of spike-specific TCRs were significantly higher than at day 0 and than in MenACWY recipients. The 56-69-year group was small, and its depth increase did not reach significance, likely because of low power. The vaccine-associated CD4 TCRs covered the entire spike protein, and the dominant responses fell in regions 160-218 and 743-854. Only five or six AZD1222 recipients were SARS-CoV-2 seropositive at baseline, limiting conclusions about previously exposed vaccinees. Epitopes outside the regions mutated in the B.1.351 and B.1.1.7 variants were reportedly recognized by nearly half of the unique spike-specific TCRs. Because no samples from the day 14 peak response were available, repertoires could be characterized only after the peak T cell response. Participants were mostly white British and included more females than males, and it was suggested by the authors that clonal diversity may have been underestimated.

The time point label of this sample denotes: baseline before first vaccination. Vaccinee samples were obtained from the UK trials COV001 and COV002, which included a single-blind randomized controlled phase 2/3 trial of AZD1222 (ChAdOx1 nCoV-19) in healthy adults. For TCRbeta chain sequencing, PBMC samples from trial participants were taken at day 0 and at day 28 after the second dose. The CDR3 regions of human TCRbeta chains were analyzed by immunosequencing. From the authors' description of their analysis: TCRs in the repertoires were matched against a reference library of SARS-CoV-2-specific TCRs that had been generated with the MIRA antigen-specificity platform. Breadth meant the fraction of unique TCRs that were SARS-CoV-2-associated, whereas depth meant the fraction of total T cells that were SARS-CoV-2-associated. Each spike-specific TCR was assigned to its reactive spike region and to a CD4 or CD8 class using the MIRA data. Log10-transformed breadth and depth values were compared by one-way ANOVA with Sidak's multiple comparisons tests. As stored in TCRdb, this immuneACCESS dataset retains in-frame rearrangements with V and J assigned. A fraction of the clones does not appear; measured against another copy, unresolved V genes explain less than half of the discrepancy, and the remainder lacks a known reason. For V, J and clone size, that table is used; D and trimming come from the DNA. The sample records roughly 160,000 clones, more than 85% of which are singletons. The ten largest make up approximately 0.97% of the sample.

The starting material was peripheral blood, obtained on day 0 of AZD1222 vaccination. The sequence came from an adult in good health.

The CDR3 loop reads CASSLWAEAFF. The sequenced DNA is TGTGCCAGCAGCTTGTGGGCTGAAGCTTTCTTT. Recombination linked TRBV5-8 to TRBJ1-1; no D segment can be confidently identified. Taken from cysteine to phenylalanine, the CDR3 has 11 residues. CDR3 DNA only is kept here, 33 bases in frame from base 1. At the junction V is shortened by 1 base and J by 6 bases, with 4 bases in between. Reading the germline V gene gives CDR1 SGHTS and CDR2 YDEGEE.